This paragraph reports one T cell receptor (beta chain). Antigen unknown. TCR beta cDNA libraries had unique molecular identifiers. TCRdb reanalysed the PCR reads using MiXCR and keeps one entry per CDR3 protein. The sample shows 450,000 to 700,000 distinct CDR3 sequences, roughly 40% of them seen only once. The data are from a study of post-analysis software for immune sequencing data. Study-level results: TRBV segments more frequent in patients than in controls numbered roughly 5 and included TRBV5-6, TRBV5-1 and TRBV20-1.

Germline V gene data show CDR1 as MDHEN and CDR2 as SYDVKM. This CDR3 contains 11 residues. V was pared by 3 bases and J by 11 bases, with 10 bases between. The sequence came from a girl aged 10 to 17 with multiple sclerosis. The rearrangement joins TRBV28 to TRBJ2-5, with D hard to call. The sequenced sample was blood. CDR3 amino acids: CASSLEEEQYF. CDR3 DNA: TGTGCCAGCAGTTTGGAAGAGGAGCAGTACTTC.